This T cell receptor (beta chain) was recovered during a study of PD-L1 blockade in urothelial cancer. Study-wide background: Blood analysis occurred 3 weeks (second dose) and 6 weeks after treatment start. Blood samples had a median of around 150,000 T cells.

Time point specified: pretreatment peripheral blood. The patients had locally advanced or metastatic urothelial carcinoma. Between 1 and 8 samples per patient were obtained, pretreatment and on-treatment. CDR1 is LNHDA, CDR2 SQIVND, per germline (reference sequence). The CDR3 has 15 amino acids. Generated by immunoSEQ multiplex PCR, the TCRdb table keeps only in-frame clones and is missing some. The data show approximately 56,000 clones, over 75% seen once. Concerning this clone: At one end, the junction sequence differs from germline, possibly due to a read error.

This clonotype originated in an older man with urothelial cancer. V usage is TRBV19 and J usage is TRBJ2-5; 7 bases match TRBD1. The sequenced sample was PBMCs, obtained around atezolizumab (anti-PD-L1) treatment. The CDR3 DNA sequence: TGTGCCAGTAGTTCCCGGGACAGACTAAGAGAGGCCCAGTACTTC. It encodes CASSSRDRLREAQYF. Using reference TRBV19 and TRBJ2-5 for the parts outside the CDR3, the full variable domain is DGGITQSPKYLFRKEGQNVTLSCEQNLNHDAMYWYRQDPGQGLRLIYYSQIVNDFQKGDIAEGYSVSREKKESFPLTVTSAQKNPTAFYLCASSSRDRLREAQYFGPGTRLLVL.